This TCR beta chain was sequenced in a study of T cell clonality in common variable immunodeficiency. General study points: Shared TCRbeta clones were fewer between CVID subjects than controls. CVID patient heterogeneity limited repertoire-clinical complication correlations.

With V trimmed by 3 bases and J by 0 bases, 13 bases remained unmatched. The CDR3 runs 19 residues. Sequencing used immunoSEQ multiplex PCR; TCRdb keeps in-frame clones, though not all of them. Altogether around 52,000 clones were found in the sample, and no singletons occur. This clone counts as medium-sized. What it binds is unknown. The CDR3 goes on 3 residues after the read ends, and that part is filled in from the germline J gene. Caucasian heritage predominated among both patients and controls. Specimen: peripheral blood mononuclear cells. The chain carries TRBV12-3 or TRBV12-4 and TRBJ2-3; 9 bases fit TRBD1. The sequence was obtained from a person aged 18 to 75 in good health. The sequenced part of the CDR3 DNA is TGTGCCAGCAGTTTCAGTCCCGGGACAGGGACCGCTAGCACAGATACG. Amino acids: CASSFSPGTGTASTDT. The full CDR3 reads CASSFSPGTGTASTDTQYF.